This TCR beta chain was captured by sequencing in a study of T-cell memory formation after mild COVID-19. Study details: In these data, TCR clusters were largely donor specific. Whole-study results and caveats: There were some responding clones in pre-infection memory, which suggested that cross-reactive memory had joined. Unconfirmed was the SARS-CoV-2 specificity of second-wave clones that peaked on day 37. The study found balanced CD4/CD8 in clones contracting day 15 to 85 and a CD4+ lean in later expanders.

In TCRdb, the 5' RACE reads were re-called with MiXCR into one record per CDR3 protein. Here the sample spans 150,000 to 200,000 distinct CDR3 sequences, around 20% being singletons. Trimming stripped 2 bases from V and 6 bases from J, with 12 bases between. The V gene's germline CDR1 is SGHTA and CDR2 FQGNSA. This CDR3 is 14 amino acids long. The table lists this clonotype with a few counts. Its cognate antigen is unknown. The receptor was isolated from a man aged 18-30 years who had mild COVID-19 (a few samples of this study predate the infection). Cell type and time point are not known. The specimen was PBMCs or a T cell subset sorted from them (not recorded which). The genes are TRBV7-2 and TRBJ2-3, with D perhaps matching TRBD1 or TRBD2 (5 bases each). The CDR3 reads CASSLLGALDTQYF. The CDR3 DNA reads as TGTGCCAGCAGCTTACTCGGGGCGCTGGATACGCAGTATTTT.